This paragraph covers one T cell receptor beta chain sequence. Antigen: not known. The sample originates from a study of cytomegalovirus exposure and HLA in healthy donors. Study observations and caveats: The productive fraction for most TCR beta V segments was about 87% or about 30% in an earlier analysis. Later analysis identified a missense DCLRE1C variant that was linked to TCR beta V- and J-gene trimming.

Vbeta (60) and Jbeta (13) primers were used in the PCR. The assay was immunoSEQ multiplex PCR, and TCRdb's table has in-frame clones only and misses some. The repertoire holds 160,000 or so clones, roughly 72% seen once, with less than 2% in the top ten. Between the trimmed V and J ends, which lost 5 bases and 0 bases, there was a span of 5 bases. The CDR3 totals 12 residues. Germline CDR1 reads SGHRS; CDR2 reads YFSETQ. Nominally healthy donors provided the samples, though records likely missed some immune exposures. The chain uses TRBV5-1 and TRBJ1-2, with unresolved D. The TCR comes from a man in his forties in good health and CMV-seronegative. Sequences were obtained from PBMCs. This CDR3 reads CASSAANYGYTF. DNA of the CDR3: TGCGCCAGCAGTGCAGCTAACTATGGCTACACCTTC. Combining the CDR3 with reference TRBV5-1 and TRBJ1-2 gives the whole variable domain KAGVTQTPRYLIKTRGQQVTLSCSPISGHRSVSWYQQTPGQGLQFLFEYFSETQRNKGNFPGRFSGRQFSNSRSEMNVSTLELGDSALYLCASSAANYGYTFGSGTRLTVV.